This record concerns one TCR beta chain sequence. The TEMRA cells underwent FACS enrichment, while the CD8+ and CD4+ T cells underwent negative isolation. The sample is drawn from a study of CD8 T cells in Susac syndrome. The CDR3 has 17 amino acids. Trimming took 3 bases from V and 0 from J, leaving 15 bases between them. Germline V gene lookup returns CDR1 MNHNS and CDR2 SASEGT. With random hexamers, reverse transcription was performed on about 0.5 to 1 ug of RNA. By means of immunoSEQ multiplex PCR, TCR beta CDR3 spanning 54 Vbeta and 13 Jbeta underwent amplification. One entry per CDR3 protein results from TCRdb running MiXCR on the immunoSEQ multiplex PCR reads. The data contain about 440,000 distinct CDR3 sequences, about 85% of them singletons.

The sequence was obtained from a human donor with multiple sclerosis. This chain links TRBV6-1 with TRBJ2-1; maybe TRBD2 (5 bases). Specimen: CD8+ T cells from PBMCs. The CDR3 DNA sequence: TGTGCCAGCAGTGAGGATAGAGGGCCCAGCTCCTACAATGAGCAGTTCTTC. Translation: CASSEDRGPSSYNEQFF.